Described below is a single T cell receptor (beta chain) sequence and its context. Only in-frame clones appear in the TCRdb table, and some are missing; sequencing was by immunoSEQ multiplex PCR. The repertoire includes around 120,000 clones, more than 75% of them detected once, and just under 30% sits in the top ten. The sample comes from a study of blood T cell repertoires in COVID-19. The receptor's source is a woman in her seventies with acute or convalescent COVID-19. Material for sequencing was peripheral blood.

The CDR3 nucleotides read TGTGCCACCAGTGATGCGACAGGGGGCGACGGTCAGCCCCAGCATTTT. This sequence encodes CATSDATGGDGQPQHF. V and J are TRBV24-1 and TRBJ1-5, with 10 bases fitting TRBD1. V trimming: 3 bases; J trimming: 6 bases; junction bases outside the gene matches: 7. Germline V lookup: CDR1 KGHDR, CDR2 SFDVKD. The CDR3 has 16 residues.